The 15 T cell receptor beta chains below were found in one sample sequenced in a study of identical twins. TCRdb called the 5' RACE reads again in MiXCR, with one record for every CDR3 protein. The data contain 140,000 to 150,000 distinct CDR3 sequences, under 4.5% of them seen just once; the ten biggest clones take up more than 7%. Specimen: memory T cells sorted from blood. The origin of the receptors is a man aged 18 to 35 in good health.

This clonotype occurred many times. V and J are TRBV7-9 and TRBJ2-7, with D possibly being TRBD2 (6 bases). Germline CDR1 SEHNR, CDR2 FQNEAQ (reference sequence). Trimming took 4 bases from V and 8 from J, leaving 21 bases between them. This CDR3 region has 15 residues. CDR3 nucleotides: TGTGCCAGCAGCTCTCCGGGACTCCCCCCTAGGCAGCAGTACTTC. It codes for CASSSPGLPPRQQYF.

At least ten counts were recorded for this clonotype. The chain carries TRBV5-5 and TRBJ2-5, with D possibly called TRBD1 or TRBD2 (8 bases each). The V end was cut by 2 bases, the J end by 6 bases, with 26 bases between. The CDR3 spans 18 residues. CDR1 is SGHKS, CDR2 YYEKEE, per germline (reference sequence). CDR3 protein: CASSLRTGQGLARQTQYF. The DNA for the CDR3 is TGTGCCAGCAGCTTAAGGACAGGGCAAGGACTAGCTCGGCAGACCCAGTACTTC. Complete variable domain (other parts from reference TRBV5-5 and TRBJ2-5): DAGVTQSPTHLIKTRGQQVTLRCSPISGHKSVSWYQQVLGQGPQFIFQYYEKEERGRGNFPDRFSARQFPNYSSELNVNALLLGDSALYLCASSLRTGQGLARQTQYFGPGTRLLVL.

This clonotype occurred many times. The chain's CDR3 is CSARARPGVQHNEQFF. CDR3 in DNA: TGCAGTGCTAGAGCCAGACCTGGGGTCCAGCACAATGAGCAGTTCTTC. The rearrangement uses TRBV20-1 and TRBJ2-1; no clear D. CDR1 is DFQATT, CDR2 SNEGSKA, per germline (reference sequence). The CDR3 sequence is 16 residues long. Trimming removed 1 base from V and 5 bases from J, with 18 bases in between.

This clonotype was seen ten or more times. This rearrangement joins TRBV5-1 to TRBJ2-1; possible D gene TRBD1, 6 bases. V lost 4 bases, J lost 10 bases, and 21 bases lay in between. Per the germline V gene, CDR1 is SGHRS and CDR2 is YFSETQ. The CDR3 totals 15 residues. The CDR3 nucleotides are TGCGCCAGCAGCGTGGGACAATCTCTTTCTGGGGAGCAGTTCTTC. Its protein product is CASSVGQSLSGEQFF.

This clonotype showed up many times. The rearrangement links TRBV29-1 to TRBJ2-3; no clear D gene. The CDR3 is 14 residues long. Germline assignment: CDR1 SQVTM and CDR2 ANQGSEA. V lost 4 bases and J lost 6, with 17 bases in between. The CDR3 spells CSVVMAAGGDTQYF. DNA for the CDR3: TGCAGCGTTGTGATGGCAGCAGGTGGGGATACGCAGTATTTT.

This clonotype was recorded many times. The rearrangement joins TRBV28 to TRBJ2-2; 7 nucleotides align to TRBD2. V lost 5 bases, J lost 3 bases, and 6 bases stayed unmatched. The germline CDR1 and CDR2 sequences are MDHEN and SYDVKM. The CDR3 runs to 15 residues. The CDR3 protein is CASSHGRTDTGELFF. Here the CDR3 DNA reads TGTGCCAGCAGTCACGGGAGGACGGACACCGGGGAGCTGTTTTTT.

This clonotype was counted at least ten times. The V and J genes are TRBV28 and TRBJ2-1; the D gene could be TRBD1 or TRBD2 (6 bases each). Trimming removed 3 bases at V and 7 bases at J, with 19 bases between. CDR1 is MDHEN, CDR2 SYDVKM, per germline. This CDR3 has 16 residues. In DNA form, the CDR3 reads TGTGCCAGCAGTTTGGGTTCGGGGGCCCATGAGAATGAGCAGTTCTTC. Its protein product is CASSLGSGAHENEQFF.

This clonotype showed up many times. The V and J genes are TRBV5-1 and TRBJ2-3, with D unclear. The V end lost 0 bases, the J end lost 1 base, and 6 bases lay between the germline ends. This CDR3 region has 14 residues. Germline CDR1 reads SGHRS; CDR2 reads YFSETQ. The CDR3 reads CASSLAPRTDTQYF. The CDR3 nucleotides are TGCGCCAGCAGCTTGGCCCCTCGCACAGATACGCAGTATTTT.

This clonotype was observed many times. The CDR3 DNA is TGTGCCAGCAGCGTACAACAGATGAACACCGGGGAGCTGTTTTTT. Residues: CASSVQQMNTGELFF. The chain recombines TRBV9 with TRBJ2-2; D gene ambiguous. The CDR3 consists of 15 residues. V lost 1 base and J 1 base, leaving 8 bases between the germline ends. Germline loops: CDR1 SGDLS, CDR2 YYNGEE.

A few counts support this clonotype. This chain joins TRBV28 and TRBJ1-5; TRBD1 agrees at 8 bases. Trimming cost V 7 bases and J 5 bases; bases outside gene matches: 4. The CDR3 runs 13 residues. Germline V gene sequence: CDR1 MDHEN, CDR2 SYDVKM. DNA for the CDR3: TGTGCCAGCAATGACAGGGGACATCAGCCCCAGCATTTT. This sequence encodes CASNDRGHQPQHF.

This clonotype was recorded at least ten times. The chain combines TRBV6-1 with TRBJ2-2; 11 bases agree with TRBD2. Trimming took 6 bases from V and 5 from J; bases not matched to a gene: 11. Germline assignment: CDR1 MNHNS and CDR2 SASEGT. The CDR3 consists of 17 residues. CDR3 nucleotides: TGTGCCAGCAGCCGTACTAGCGGGAGAGTTTTGACCGGGGAGCTGTTTTTT. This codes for CASSRTSGRVLTGELFF.

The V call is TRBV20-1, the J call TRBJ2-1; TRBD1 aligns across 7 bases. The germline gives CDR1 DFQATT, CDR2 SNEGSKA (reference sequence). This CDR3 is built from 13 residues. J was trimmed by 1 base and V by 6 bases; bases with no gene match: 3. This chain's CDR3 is CSATRGSYNEQFF. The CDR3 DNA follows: TGCAGTGCCACCAGGGGGTCCTACAATGAGCAGTTCTTC.

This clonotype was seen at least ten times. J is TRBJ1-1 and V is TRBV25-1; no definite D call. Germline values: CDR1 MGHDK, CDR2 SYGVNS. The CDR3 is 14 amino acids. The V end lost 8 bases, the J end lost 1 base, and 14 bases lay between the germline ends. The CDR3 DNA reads TGTGCCAGCTCGGCGGGGAAAAAGAACACTGAAGCTTTCTTT. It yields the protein CASSAGKKNTEAFF.

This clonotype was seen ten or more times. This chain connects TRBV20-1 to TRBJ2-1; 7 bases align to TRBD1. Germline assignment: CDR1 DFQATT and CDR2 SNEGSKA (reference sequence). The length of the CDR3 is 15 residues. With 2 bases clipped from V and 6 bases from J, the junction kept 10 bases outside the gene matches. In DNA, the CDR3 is TGCAGTGCTAGACCCTCAGACAGGGCGGGCAATGAGCAGTTCTTC. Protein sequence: CSARPSDRAGNEQFF.

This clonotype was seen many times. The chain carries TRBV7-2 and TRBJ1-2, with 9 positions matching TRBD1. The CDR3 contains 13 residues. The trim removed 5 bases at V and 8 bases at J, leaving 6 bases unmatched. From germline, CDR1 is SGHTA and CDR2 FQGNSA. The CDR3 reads CASSLGQGRGYTF. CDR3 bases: TGTGCCAGCAGCCTTGGACAGGGGCGAGGCTACACCTTC.